Below, one T cell receptor (beta chain) is given with its context. Its antigen is still unknown. The data belong to a study of vaccination and CD4 T cells after COVID-19. Looking at the study overall: Stimulation used overlapping spike peptides from SARS-CoV-2, HCoV-NL63, HCoV-OC43 and HCoV-229E. Some control cultures received a CEFX pool, which served as the positive control. Others received an HIV-1 Nef pool or no peptide.

Treatment specified: roughly ten-day PBMC culture with coronavirus spike peptide pools or control peptides (ViraFEST assay). Collection of the unexposed donor's CD4+ T cells took place before the COVID-19 pandemic (2011-2018). Negative selection purified CD4+ T cells after about ten days of culture. Four cold-coronavirus spikes and SARS-CoV-2 S/N served to probe CD4+ T cells taken from unexposed donors, cells permitting. Germline CDR1 reads SGHNT; CDR2 reads YYREEE (reference sequence). V lost 3 bases, J lost 5 bases, and 11 bases lay in between. The CDR3 consists of 13 residues. Oncomine TCR Beta short-read sequencing was applied to DNA from cultured CD4+ T cells. Genomic DNA was isolated from cultured CD4+ T cells. TCRdb itself ran the PCR reads through MiXCR, one entry per CDR3 protein. The sample lists 9,000 to 13,000 distinct CDR3 sequences, about 32% occurring once.

The specimen sequenced was CD4+ T cells from blood, cultured in vitro. The chain couples TRBV5-4 to TRBJ1-2; D call uncertain. This clonotype was sampled from a human donor in good health. The DNA for the CDR3 is TGTGCCAGCAGCTCCGGGTCCCAATATGGCTACACCTTC. Its translation is CASSSGSQYGYTF.